These 30 T cell receptor beta chains originate from one sample sequenced in a study of T cells in localized non-small cell lung cancer. Sequencing used immunoSEQ multiplex PCR; TCRdb keeps in-frame clones, though not all of them. The data show tens of thousands of clones, with 85% to 90% seen just once and 2.5% to 3% held by the top ten. The specimen was peripheral blood, collected before any cancer treatment. Source of these receptors: a female donor aged 60 or older with stage I lung adenocarcinoma.

The count of this clone is one. The V call is TRBV5-1, the J call TRBJ2-7; perhaps TRBD2 as D (6 bases). Trimming shortened V by 4 bases and J by 7 bases, and 9 bases separated the two germline ends. Germline V gene sequence: CDR1 SGHRS, CDR2 YFSETQ. The CDR3 contains 11 residues. CDR3 sequence: CASSGAGEQYF. The CDR3 DNA reads TGCGCCAGCAGCGGGGCGGGGGAGCAGTACTTC.

The rearrangement links TRBV18 to TRBJ2-3; D gene uncertain. This CDR3 is 13 amino acids long. The germline V gene has CDR1 KGHSH and CDR2 LQKENI. Between the trimmed V and J ends, which lost 5 bases and 4 bases, there was a span of 10 bases. CDR3: CASSAINADTQYF. As DNA, the CDR3 is TGTGCCAGCTCAGCAATTAATGCAGATACGCAGTATTTT.

The chain has TRBV10-3 and TRBJ2-7, with 7 bases identical to TRBD2. CDR1 and CDR2 (germline): ENHRY, SYGVKD. J lost 0 bases, V lost 5 bases, and 10 bases had no gene match. This CDR3 comprises 16 residues. CDR3 residues: CAISRGGEDYSYEQYF. In DNA, the CDR3 is TGTGCCATCAGTCGGGGAGGGGAGGACTACTCCTACGAGCAGTACTTC.

The CDR3 loop reads CASSPNYNRGGTDTQYF. The CDR3, as DNA: TGTGCCAGCTCACCAAATTATAACAGGGGAGGCACAGATACGCAGTATTTT. The chain couples TRBV18 to TRBJ2-3; 7 bases line up with TRBD1. The CDR3 runs 17 residues. V lost 2 bases and J lost 1; bases outside the gene matches: 9. Germline V gene sequence: CDR1 KGHSH, CDR2 LQKENI.

The rearrangement uses TRBV5-1 and TRBJ2-7; D possibly matches TRBD1 or TRBD2 (5 bases each). The CDR3 consists of 15 residues. The germline V gene has CDR1 SGHRS and CDR2 YFSETQ. V gave up 0 bases and J gave up 7 bases, with 17 bases separating them. The CDR3 loop is CASSLVLEGIGEQYF. CDR3 in DNA: TGCGCCAGCAGCTTGGTCCTAGAGGGGATCGGTGAGCAGTACTTC. Together with reference TRBV5-1 and TRBJ2-7, the CDR3 gives the full variable domain: KAGVTQTPRYLIKTRGQQVTLSCSPISGHRSVSWYQQTPGQGLQFLFEYFSETQRNKGNFPGRFSGRQFSNSRSEMNVSTLELGDSALYLCASSLVLEGIGEQYFGPGTRLTVT.

The gene calls are TRBV27 and TRBJ2-7, with D hard to call. There are 13 residues in the CDR3. Per the germline V gene, CDR1 is MNHEY and CDR2 is SMNVEV (reference sequence). The V gene lost 0 bases and the J gene lost 2 bases, with 5 bases spanning the gap. The CDR3 loop reads CASSLSLAYEQYF. In DNA form, the CDR3 reads TGTGCCAGCAGTTTATCTCTCGCCTACGAGCAGTACTTC.

V and J are TRBV28 and TRBJ2-2, with D perhaps being TRBD1 or TRBD2 (5 bases each). CDR1 is MDHEN and CDR2 is SYDVKM in the germline V gene. The CDR3 runs to 15 residues. V shed 2 bases and J shed 4 bases, with 11 bases lying between them. CDR3 DNA: TGTGCCAGCAGTTTAAGTGGGACGGGCACCGGGGAGCTGTTTTTT. Encoded protein: CASSLSGTGTGELFF.

This chain joins TRBV19 and TRBJ1-2, with D possibly matching TRBD1 (6 bases). V was clipped by 7 bases and J by 3 bases, with 15 bases between them. Germline V gene data show CDR1 as LNHDA and CDR2 as SQIVND (reference sequence). The CDR3 has 14 amino acids. The CDR3 DNA reads as TGTGCCAGTATGACCCTTAAGGGGGACTATGGCTACACCTTC. Its protein product is CASMTLKGDYGYTF.

This clone showed up just once. The chain joins TRBV4-1 to TRBJ1-1; a possible D gene is TRBD1 (5 bases). Between the trimmed V and J ends, which lost 1 base and 6 bases, there was a span of 15 bases. This CDR3 is built from 15 residues. Per germline, CDR1 MGHRA and CDR2 YSYEKL. CDR3 coding DNA: TGCGCCAGCAGCCAAGTCCAACTCACAGGCTCTGAAGCTTTCTTT. It translates to CASSQVQLTGSEAFF.

The genes are TRBV6-6 and TRBJ2-7, with 8 nucleotides matching TRBD1. V shed 2 bases and J 3 bases; nucleotides not matched to a gene: 3. Germline CDR1 MNHNY, CDR2 SVGAGI (reference sequence). CDR3 size: 14 residues. This CDR3 is CASSYGQGHYEQYF. CDR3 in DNA: TGTGCCAGCAGTTACGGACAGGGCCACTACGAGCAGTACTTC.

A remark on this clone: One junction end does not reproduce the germline sequence, and a read error may be involved. The V and J genes are TRBV7-2 and TRBJ1-2, with 9 bases matching TRBD1. The CDR3 spans 15 residues. Germline CDR1 SGHTA, CDR2 FQGNSA. The CDR3 DNA reads as TGCGCCAGCAGCCAAGATGGCACAGGGGGCCTGAGCTACACCTTC. Protein: CASSQDGTGGLSYTF.

This clone came up a few times. This sequence joins TRBV30 and TRBJ1-1, with TRBD1 matching 10 bases. The J segment lost 10 bases and the V segment lost 3 bases, leaving 2 bases of the junction unmatched. CDR1 and CDR2 (germline): GTSNPN, SVGIG (reference sequence). The CDR3 consists of 11 residues. The CDR3 coding sequence is TGTGCCTGGAGACGGACAGGGGGAGCTTTCTTT. It codes for CAWRRTGGAFF.

The chain uses TRBV30 and TRBJ2-5; tentative D call: TRBD2 (6 bases). Germline CDR1 is GTSNPN and CDR2 is SVGIG (reference sequence). The CDR3 extends over 12 amino acids. V lost 5 bases to trimming and J lost 4 bases, with 11 bases between them. CDR3 sequence reads: CAWGGLGETQYF. CDR3 sequence (DNA): TGTGCCTGGGGAGGGTTGGGAGAGACCCAGTACTTC.

Here the CDR3 DNA reads TGTGCCATCAGTGAGGGGGCAGATACGCAGTATTTT. It is translated as CAISEGADTQYF. The chain combines TRBV10-3 with TRBJ2-3; D is unclear. The germline V gene encodes CDR1 ENHRY and CDR2 SYGVKD. The length of the CDR3 is 12 residues. Trimming removed 2 bases at V and 4 bases at J, with 4 bases between.

The rearrangement uses TRBV6-5 and TRBJ2-1; D is perhaps TRBD2 (6 bases). CDR3 length: 15 amino acids. Looked up from germline, CDR1 is MNHEY and CDR2 is SVGAGI. Trimming removed 4 bases from V and 5 bases from J, with 15 bases in between. CDR3 DNA sequence: TGTGCCAGCAGTTTGGGACTTTTCCGAAACAATGAGCAGTTCTTC. Amino acid sequence: CASSLGLFRNNEQFF.

The chain combines TRBV4-3 with TRBJ2-7; TRBD1 aligns across 11 bases. Germline V gene data show CDR1 as LGHNA and CDR2 as YSLEER. The length of the CDR3 is 15 residues. V shed 2 bases, J shed 4 bases, and the junction held 4 bases outside the gene matches. In DNA, the CDR3 is TGCGCCAGCAGCCAACCGGGACAGGGGGTTTACGAGCAGTACTTC. Translating it yields CASSQPGQGVYEQYF.

This chain joins TRBV7-2 and TRBJ2-1; D may be TRBD2 (5 bases). The CDR3 runs 14 residues. V was pared by 2 bases and J by 6 bases, with 11 bases between. CDR1 is SGHTA, CDR2 FQGNSA, per germline. The CDR3 spells CASSLNWLANEQFF. CDR3 sequence (DNA): TGTGCCAGCAGCTTAAATTGGCTAGCCAATGAGCAGTTCTTC. Full variable domain (missing parts from reference TRBV7-2 and TRBJ2-1): GAGVSQSPSNKVTEKGKDVELRCDPISGHTALYWYRQSLGQGLEFLIYFQGNSAPDKSGLPSDRFSAERTGGSVSTLTIQRTQQEDSAVYLCASSLNWLANEQFFGPGTRLTVL.

V and J are TRBV5-1 and TRBJ1-2; TRBD1 is a possible D gene (6 bases). With 0 bases removed from V and 2 bases from J, the gap between germline ends came to 11 bases. The germline V gene has CDR1 SGHRS and CDR2 YFSETQ. The CDR3 covers 15 residues. CDR3: CASSLGQAGNYGYTF. In nucleotides, the CDR3 is TGCGCCAGCAGCTTGGGACAGGCTGGGAACTATGGCTACACCTTC. The variable domain in full, completed from reference TRBV5-1 and TRBJ1-2, reads KAGVTQTPRYLIKTRGQQVTLSCSPISGHRSVSWYQQTPGQGLQFLFEYFSETQRNKGNFPGRFSGRQFSNSRSEMNVSTLELGDSALYLCASSLGQAGNYGYTFGSGTRLTVV.

CDR3 in amino acids: CASNRLNEKLFF. CDR3 sequence (DNA): TGTGCCAGCAATAGACTTAATGAAAAACTGTTTTTT. The rearrangement links TRBV2 to TRBJ1-4; D remains ambiguous. The ends were cut back, 7 bases at V and 4 bases at J, with 7 bases in the middle. This CDR3 has 12 amino acids. Germline lookup yields CDR1 SNHLY and CDR2 FYNNEI.

The chain uses TRBV5-6 and TRBJ2-5; 12 positions match TRBD1. The CDR3 runs to 17 residues. After removal of 4 bases from V and 3 bases from J, the junction contained 10 bases not matched to a gene. Germline V gene data show CDR1 as SGHDT and CDR2 as YYEEEE. The chain's CDR3 is CASSGRDRGRRKETQYF. For the CDR3, the DNA is TGTGCCAGCAGCGGAAGGGACAGGGGGCGCCGAAAAGAGACCCAGTACTTC. The complete variable domain, with remaining parts taken from reference TRBV5-6 and TRBJ2-5, reads DAGVTQSPTHLIKTRGQQVTLRCSPKSGHDTVSWYQQALGQGPQFIFQYYEEEERQRGNFPDRFSGHQFPNYSSELNVNALLLGDSALYLCASSGRDRGRRKETQYFGPGTRLLVL.

A remark on this clone: An end of the junction differs from the germline gene, which may be a read error. J is TRBJ2-7 and V is TRBV5-5, with a weak D call TRBD1 (6 bases). The CDR3 totals 14 residues. CDR1 is SGHKS, CDR2 YYEKEE, per germline (reference sequence). CDR3 DNA sequence: TGCGCCAGCAGCTCGGGGACAATTCTGAACGAGCAATACTTC. It translates to CASSSGTILNEQYF.

The chain combines TRBV19 with TRBJ2-3, with TRBD2 identical over 9 bases. This CDR3 contains 16 residues. Germline CDR1 and CDR2: LNHDA and SQIVND (reference sequence). Trimming at V came to 5 bases and at J to 3 bases, leaving 9 bases not matched to a gene. DNA for the CDR3: TGTGCCAGTAGTGGCCAGACTAGCGGACCAACAGATACGCAGTATTTT. Translation: CASSGQTSGPTDTQYF.

This clone was observed once. V usage is TRBV7-2 and J usage is TRBJ1-1; 8 bases are shared with TRBD1. Germline V gives CDR1 SGHTA, CDR2 FQGNSA. The CDR3 consists of 15 residues. V trimming: 5 bases; J trimming: 1 base; junction bases outside the gene matches: 6. CDR3 sequence (DNA): TGTGCCAGCAGCCGGACAGGGTATCAGAACACTGAAGCTTTCTTT. Translation gives CASSRTGYQNTEAFF.

CDR3 sequence: CTSSGGRAPDGPQHF. CDR3 nucleotides: TGCACCAGCAGCGGGGGCAGGGCTCCTGATGGGCCCCAGCATTTT. The chain joins TRBV1 to TRBJ1-5; the listed D gene, TRBD1, was not tested against the DNA. TRBV1 is tagged as a pseudogene. The CDR3 is 15 residues long.

This clone was found once. J is TRBJ2-1 and V is TRBV5-5, with TRBD2 as a possible D gene (7 bases). This CDR3 region has 16 residues. The germline V gene has CDR1 SGHKS and CDR2 YYEKEE (reference sequence). The V gene lost 4 bases and the J gene lost 6 bases, with 20 bases spanning the gap. CDR3 residues: CASSGGGGLTPNEQFF. In DNA, the CDR3 is TGTGCCAGCAGCGGGGGAGGGGGATTGACCCCCAATGAGCAGTTCTTC.

The chain employs TRBV11-3 and TRBJ1-2; tentatively, D is TRBD1 (6 bases). V lost 1 base to trimming and J lost 6 bases, with 12 bases between them. The CDR3 totals 14 residues. From germline, CDR1 is SGHNT and CDR2 YENEEA. CDR3 nucleotide sequence: TGTGCCAGCAGCTTAGTTCGGGGGGCCGATGGCTACACCTTC. This gives the protein CASSLVRGADGYTF.

The rearrangement uses TRBV5-1 and TRBJ2-2, with a possible D match to TRBD2 (5 bases). Germline V gene data show CDR1 as SGHRS and CDR2 as YFSETQ. Trimming took 8 bases from V and 1 from J, leaving 12 bases between them. The CDR3 has 14 amino acids. The DNA of the CDR3 is TGCGCCAGTAGCGACACCGAGAACACCGGGGAGCTGTTTTTT. It codes for CASSDTENTGELFF.

The chain couples TRBV6-5 to TRBJ1-1; D gene unclear. This CDR3 contains 11 residues. CDR1 MNHEY and CDR2 SVGAGI come from the germline V gene. V lost 2 bases and J 8 bases, leaving 6 bases between the germline ends. In DNA, the CDR3 is TGTGCCAGCAGTTACGGCAGGGAAGCTTTCTTT. Translation: CASSYGREAFF.

The chain uses TRBV7-2 and TRBJ2-3, with 11 bases lining up with TRBD2. The CDR3 totals 17 residues. With 5 bases clipped from V and 0 bases from J, the junction kept 7 bases outside the gene matches. Germline V gene lookup returns CDR1 SGHTA and CDR2 FQGNSA. CDR3 sequence: CASSERLAGYSTDTQYF. The CDR3 nucleotides read TGTGCCAGCAGCGAGAGACTAGCGGGATATAGCACAGATACGCAGTATTTT. Supplemented by reference TRBV7-2 and TRBJ2-3, the full variable domain reads GAGVSQSPSNKVTEKGKDVELRCDPISGHTALYWYRQSLGQGLEFLIYFQGNSAPDKSGLPSDRFSAERTGGSVSTLTIQRTQQEDSAVYLCASSERLAGYSTDTQYFGPGTRLTVL.

The rearrangement joins TRBV30 to TRBJ2-4; D may match TRBD1 or TRBD2 (5 bases each). The germline V gene has CDR1 GTSNPN and CDR2 SVGIG (reference sequence). The CDR3 covers 13 residues. V lost 5 bases, J lost 6 bases, and 14 bases lay in between. The CDR3 bases are TGTGCCTGGTGCCCGGGACCTGGAAACATTCAGTACTTC. Protein product: CAWCPGPGNIQYF. Looking up the rest from reference TRBV30 and TRBJ2-4 gives the full variable domain: SQTIHQWPATLVQPVGSPLSLECTVEGTSNPNLYWYRQAAGRGLQLLFYSVGIGQISSEVPQNLSASRPQDRQFILSSKKLLLSDSGFYLCAWCPGPGNIQYFGAGTRLSVL.